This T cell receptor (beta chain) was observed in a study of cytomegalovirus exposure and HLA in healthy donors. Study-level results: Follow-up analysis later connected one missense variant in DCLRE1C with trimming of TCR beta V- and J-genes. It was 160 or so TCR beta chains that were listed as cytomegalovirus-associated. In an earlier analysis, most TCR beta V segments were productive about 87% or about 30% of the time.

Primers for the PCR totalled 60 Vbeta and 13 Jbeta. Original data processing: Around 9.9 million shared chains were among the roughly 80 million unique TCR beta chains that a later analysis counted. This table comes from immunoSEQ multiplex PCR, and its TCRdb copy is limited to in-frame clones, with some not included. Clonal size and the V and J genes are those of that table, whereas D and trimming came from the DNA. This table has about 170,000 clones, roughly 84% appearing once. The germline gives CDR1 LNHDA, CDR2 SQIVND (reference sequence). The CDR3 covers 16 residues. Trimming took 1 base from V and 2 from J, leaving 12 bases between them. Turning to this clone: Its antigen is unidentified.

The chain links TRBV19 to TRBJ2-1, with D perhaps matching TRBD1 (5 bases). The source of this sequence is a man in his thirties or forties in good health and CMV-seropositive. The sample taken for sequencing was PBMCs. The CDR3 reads CASSIGVGLTYNEQFF. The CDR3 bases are TGTGCCAGTAGTATAGGGGTGGGGCTTACCTACAATGAGCAGTTCTTC.